What follows is one T cell receptor (beta chain) and its context. The target antigen is unknown. Measured with immunoSEQ multiplex PCR; TCRdb has only the in-frame clones, and not every one. The table shows 95,000 to 130,000 clones, with approximately 90% occurring only once. These data are taken from a study of PD-L1 blockade in urothelial cancer. Study-wide findings and caveats: Durable benefit accompanied greater 3-week expansion of tumor-associated blood clones.

The V end was cut by 2 bases, the J end by 7 bases, with 11 bases between. This CDR3 region has 14 residues. CDR1 ENHRY and CDR2 SYGVKD come from the germline V gene. Time point of the sample: peripheral blood 6 weeks after treatment start. The sequence derives from a man aged 55 to 70 with urothelial cancer. Source: PBMCs, taken around atezolizumab (anti-PD-L1) treatment. The rearrangement links TRBV10-3 to TRBJ1-4; D is undetermined. The CDR3 spells CAISETPGGEKLFF. The CDR3 DNA reads TGTGCCATCAGTGAGACTCCCGGCGGTGAAAAACTGTTTTTT.